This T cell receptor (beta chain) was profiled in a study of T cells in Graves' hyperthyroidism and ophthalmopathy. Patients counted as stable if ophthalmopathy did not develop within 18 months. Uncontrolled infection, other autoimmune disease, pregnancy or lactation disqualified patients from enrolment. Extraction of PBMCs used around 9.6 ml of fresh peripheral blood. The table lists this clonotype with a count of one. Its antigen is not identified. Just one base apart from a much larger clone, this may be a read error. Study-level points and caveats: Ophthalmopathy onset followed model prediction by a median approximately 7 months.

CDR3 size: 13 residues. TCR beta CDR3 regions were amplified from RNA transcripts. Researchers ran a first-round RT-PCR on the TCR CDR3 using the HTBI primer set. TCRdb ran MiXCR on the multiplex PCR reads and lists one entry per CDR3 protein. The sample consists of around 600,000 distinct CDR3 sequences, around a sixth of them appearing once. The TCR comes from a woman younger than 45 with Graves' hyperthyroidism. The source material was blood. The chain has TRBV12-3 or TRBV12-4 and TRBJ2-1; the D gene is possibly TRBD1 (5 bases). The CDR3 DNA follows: TGTGCCAGCAGTTCAAGACAGTACAATGAGCAGCTCTTC. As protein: CASSSRQYNEQLF.